Listed below are T cell receptor beta chains from one sample, sequenced in a study of T cell changes during pregnancy in multiple sclerosis. Profiling relied on immunoSEQ multiplex PCR, and the TCRdb table lists in-frame clones only, not all of them. The table shows tens of thousands of clones, with about 94% occurring only once. Specimen: CD8+ T cells from peripheral blood mononuclear cells, collected in the second trimester of pregnancy. These TCRs come from a female donor with multiple sclerosis, enrolled in a pregnancy study. Both conserved end residues are part of each CDR3. The D gene is left open where the match is weak. The listing skips clone size in some rows; elsewhere it reads once, few, many or a size class.

-,TRBV6-6,TRBJ2-2,few,TGTGCCAGCAGCTTATTCGCCGGGGAGCTGTTTTTT,CASSLFAGELFF
TRBD1,TRBV27,TRBJ2-1,-,TGTGCCAGCAGTCGGGACAGCTACAATGAGCAGTTCTTC,CASSRDSYNEQFF
-,TRBV28,TRBJ2-2,-,TGTGCCAGCAGTTCGACAGTATACACCGGGGAGCTGTTTTTT,CASSSTVYTGELFF
TRBD2,TRBV27,TRBJ2-7,few,TGTGCCAGCAGTCCCCTCTCGGGACTAGGGGTCTACGAGCAGTACTTC,CASSPLSGLGVYEQYF
-,TRBV2,TRBJ1-2,once,TGTGCCAGCAGTGAGGGCGATGAGGGAATCTGGTATGGCTACACCTTC,CASSEGDEGIWYGYTF
-,TRBV2,TRBJ1-5,-,TGTGCCAGCCCCCATGGAGACAGCGATAATCAGCCCCAGCATTTT,CASPHGDSDNQPQHF
-,TRBV7-9,TRBJ2-3,-,TGTGCCAGCAGCCTCCATAACGGGAGACCCGCAGATACGCAGTATTTT,CASSLHNGRPADTQYF
TRBD1,TRBV25-1,TRBJ1-1,once,TGTGCCAGCAGTGAATCGACAGGGGGGCGGAACACTGAAGCTTTCTTT,CASSESTGGRNTEAFF
TRBD1,TRBV6-1,TRBJ1-3,-,TGTGCCAGCAGTGCTCGACAGGGGGACGATGGAAACACCATATATTTT,CASSARQGDDGNTIYF
TRBD2,TRBV9,TRBJ2-1,-,TGTGCCAGCAGCGTAGGGGACTCGGGAGGGGGCTACAATGAGCAGTTCTTC,CASSVGDSGGGYNEQFF
TRBD2,TRBV7-9,TRBJ2-3,-,TGTGCCAGCAGCCGACTAGCGGGAGTTGCAGATACGCAGTATTTT,CASSRLAGVADTQYF
-,TRBV9,TRBJ2-6,-,TGTGCCAGCAGCGTAGGGAAGGAGAGCTCTGGGGCCAACGTCCTGACTTTC,CASSVGKESSGANVLTF
-,TRBV19,TRBJ1-5,-,TGTGCCAGTAGTATTGGAACGGGGGTTCGCCAGCCCCAGCATTTT,CASSIGTGVRQPQHF
TRBD1,TRBV27,TRBJ1-5,-,TGTGCCAGCGGCAACAGGGGGCTTGGTCAGCCCCAGCATTTT,CASGNRGLGQPQHF
-,TRBV9,TRBJ2-7,-,TGTGCCAGCAGCGCAGGGGCTAGCGGCACCTACGAGCAGTACTTC,CASSAGASGTYEQYF
-,TRBV4-3,TRBJ1-1,-,TGCGCCAGCAGCGCCGGGAGGGGCACTGAAGCTTTCTTT,CASSAGRGTEAFF
-,TRBV6-5,TRBJ1-5,once,TGTGCCAGCAGCCCTGGCCTCTTGATGTCCCAGCATTTT,CASSPGLLMSQHF
TRBD1,TRBV9,TRBJ1-1,-,TGTGCCAGCAGCGTAGTGACAGGGGCCGCCCCTGAAGCTTTCTTT,CASSVVTGAAPEAFF
TRBD1,TRBV27,TRBJ1-5,-,TGTGCCAGCAGTTTTGAGGGGGCAAGCAATCAGCCCCAGCATTTT,CASSFEGASNQPQHF
TRBD1,TRBV7-9,TRBJ2-7,once,TGTGCCAGCAGCTCAACGGGACAGGCGCTGTTCGAGCAGTACTTC,CASSSTGQALFEQYF
-,TRBV5-1,TRBJ2-7,-,TGCGCCAGTAACCAGGGGCACGAGCAGTACTTC,CASNQGHEQYF
TRBD1,TRBV7-7,TRBJ2-5,-,TGTGCCAGCAGCTTTGGGACAGAAGAGACCCAGTACTTC,CASSFGTEETQYF
-,TRBV9,TRBJ1-5,-,TGTGCCAGCAGCGTGGCAGGGGAAGACAATCAGCCCCAGCATTTT,CASSVAGEDNQPQHF
TRBD1,TRBV19,TRBJ2-7,-,TGTGCCAGTAGTATAGCCGCAGGGGGTGTCCACGAGCAGTACTTC,CASSIAAGGVHEQYF
-,TRBV27,TRBJ2-4,-,TGTGCCAGCAGTTTAGCAGGGGCCAAAAACATTCAGTACTTC,CASSLAGAKNIQYF
-,TRBV7-6,TRBJ2-3,-,TGTGCCTCAGGGCCACGAGCAGATACGCAGTATTTT,CASGPRADTQYF
TRBD2,TRBV2,TRBJ2-7,-,TGTGCCAGCCTAGGTGATCTGACTAGCGGAGACTACGAGCAGTACTTC,CASLGDLTSGDYEQYF
TRBD2,TRBV4-3,TRBJ2-2,-,TGCGCCAGCAGCCAAGATACGAGGGGGGGACTAGCGAACACCGGGGAGCTGTTTTTT,CASSQDTRGGLANTGELFF
-,TRBV19,TRBJ2-5,-,TGTGCCAGTAGTATAGGCGCTTGGGGGGTACAGTACTTC,CASSIGAWGVQYF
-,TRBV6-5,TRBJ1-1,-,TGTGCCAGCAGTCCCCCTGTCCAGGGGAACACTGAAGCTTTCTTT,CASSPPVQGNTEAFF
TRBD2,TRBV10-3,TRBJ2-1,-,TGTGCCACTCGGGGGGGAGCGGGACCCTCCTACAATGAGCAGTTCTTC,CATRGGAGPSYNEQFF
-,TRBV19,TRBJ2-4,-,TGTGCCAGTAGCCAGGGGACCAAAAACATTCAGTACTTC,CASSQGTKNIQYF
TRBD2,TRBV19,TRBJ2-1,-,TGTGCCAGTAGTCAACTAGCGGGAGGCAATGAGCAGTTCTTC,CASSQLAGGNEQFF
TRBD1,TRBV2,TRBJ2-1,-,TGTGCCGGATCCGACAGGGGGCTGTACAATGAGCAGTTCTTC,CAGSDRGLYNEQFF
TRBD1,TRBV9,TRBJ2-6,-,TGTGCCAGCAGCGTCCGGGACAGGCTTTTCTCTGGGGCCAACGTCCTGACTTTC,CASSVRDRLFSGANVLTF
-,TRBV2,TRBJ2-7,once,TGTGCCAGCCTACGCCAGGGACTCTACGAGCAGTACTTC,CASLRQGLYEQYF
TRBD1,TRBV27,TRBJ1-2,-,TGTGCCAGCAGTTTAAATAGGGGACAGGGGAACACCTTC,CASSLNRGQGNTF
-,TRBV5-1,TRBJ2-3,-,TGCGCCAGCAGCTTGGAACCCAGTTCTAGCACAGATACGCAGTATTTT,CASSLEPSSSTDTQYF
TRBD1,TRBV7-2,TRBJ1-5,-,TGTGCCAGCAGCACGACAGGGGCCAATCAGCCCCAGCATTTT,CASSTTGANQPQHF
TRBD2,TRBV7-2,TRBJ2-1,-,TGTGCCAGCAGCTTATTAGCGGGAGATTTCAATGAGCAGTTCTTC,CASSLLAGDFNEQFF
TRBD1,TRBV19,TRBJ2-7,-,TGTGCCAGTAGCACAGGGGGCGTCAACGAGCAGTACTTC,CASSTGGVNEQYF
-,TRBV19,TRBJ2-6,-,TGTGCCACACTACACTCCTCTGGGGCCAACGTCCTGACTTTC,CATLHSSGANVLTF
-,TRBV28,TRBJ1-1,few,TGTGCCAGCAGTTTATACAGCCTGAACACTGAAGCTTTCTTT,CASSLYSLNTEAFF
TRBD2,TRBV9,TRBJ2-7,-,TGTGCCAGCAGCCTTAGCGGGAGAGTGTACGAGCAGTACTTC,CASSLSGRVYEQYF
TRBD1,TRBV7-9,TRBJ2-7,-,TGTGCCAGCAGCTTACCAGGGGGACACTACGAGCAGTACTTC,CASSLPGGHYEQYF
TRBD1,TRBV4-3,TRBJ2-7,-,TGCGCCAGCAGCCAAGGGACAGGGGAATCCTACGAGCAGTACTTC,CASSQGTGESYEQYF
TRBD1,TRBV10-3,TRBJ1-1,-,TGTGCCATCAGTGAGAGGGACAGTACCACTGAAGCTTTCTTT,CAISERDSTTEAFF
-,TRBV27,TRBJ1-1,-,TGTGCCAGCAGTCTCACCAGGTTGGGCACTGAAGCTTTCTTT,CASSLTRLGTEAFF
TRBD2,TRBV19,TRBJ2-1,-,TGTGCCAGTAGTATAATTGGGCTAGCGGGAAGCAATGAGCAGTTCTTC,CASSIIGLAGSNEQFF
TRBD2,TRBV28,TRBJ2-7,-,TGTGCCAGCTTTTCTAGCGGGAGGGCTCGCGGCGAGCAGTACTTC,CASFSSGRARGEQYF
-,TRBV6-6,TRBJ1-1,-,TGTGCCAGCAGACCCACTATGGGTGAAGCTTTCTTT,CASRPTMGEAFF
-,TRBV29-1,TRBJ1-1,few,TGCAGCGTCGCAGGGCACAACACTGAAGCTTTCTTT,CSVAGHNTEAFF
TRBD2,TRBV27,TRBJ2-1,-,TGTGCCAGCAGCCCCGGGACTAGCGGGTACAATGAGCAGTTCTTC,CASSPGTSGYNEQFF
TRBD1,TRBV14,TRBJ2-5,-,TGTGCCAGCAGCCAGAACGAAATCCGGGACAGGGGAGAGACCCAGTACTTC,CASSQNEIRDRGETQYF